What follows is one TCR beta chain and its context. The antigen is unknown. The entry originates in a study of OX40 agonist ivuxolimab in advanced cancers. Study information: Head and neck, renal cell, melanoma or hepatocellular carcinoma were the cancers that dose-escalation patients had. Treatment received earlier with anti-PD-1, anti-PD-L1 or anti-CTLA-4 agents was allowed, and more than 35% had some.

The CDR3 loop spans 15 amino acids. The germline CDR1 and CDR2 sequences are SGDLS and YYNGEE. V was cut by 0 bases and J by 4 bases, with 10 bases left in between. Repertoires were generated with immunoSEQ multiplex PCR, while TCRdb's copy carries only in-frame clones and drops some. The sample lists more than 70,000 clones, 85% to 90% seen once, with 0.5% to 0.55% in the top ten. Study findings and constraints: By week 6 at 0.1 to 3.0 mg/kg, blood CD4+ and CD8+ T cells had expanded clonally.

The rearrangement links TRBV9 to TRBJ2-2; D may correspond to TRBD1 or TRBD2 (6 bases each). The source material was CD4+ or CD8+ T cells sorted from blood, sampled in a trial of the OX40 agonist ivuxolimab. This TCR was recovered from an adult with an advanced solid tumor such as melanoma, head and neck, liver or kidney cancer. The CDR3 DNA reads TGTGCCAGCAGCGTAGGAGGGGGGAGCACCGGGGAGCTGTTTTTT. The encoded protein is CASSVGGGSTGELFF.